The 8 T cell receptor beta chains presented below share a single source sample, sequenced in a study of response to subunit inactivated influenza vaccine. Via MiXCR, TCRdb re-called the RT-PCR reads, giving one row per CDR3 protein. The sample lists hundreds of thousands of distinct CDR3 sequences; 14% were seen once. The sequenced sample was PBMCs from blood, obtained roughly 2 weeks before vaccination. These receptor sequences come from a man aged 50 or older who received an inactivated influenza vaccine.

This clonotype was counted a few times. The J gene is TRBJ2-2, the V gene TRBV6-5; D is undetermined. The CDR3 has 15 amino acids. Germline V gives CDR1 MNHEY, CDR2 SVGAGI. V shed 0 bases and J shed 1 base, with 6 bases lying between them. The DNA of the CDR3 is TGTGCCAGCAGTTACTCGCCACAGAACACCGGGGAGCTGTTTTTT. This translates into CASSYSPQNTGELFF.

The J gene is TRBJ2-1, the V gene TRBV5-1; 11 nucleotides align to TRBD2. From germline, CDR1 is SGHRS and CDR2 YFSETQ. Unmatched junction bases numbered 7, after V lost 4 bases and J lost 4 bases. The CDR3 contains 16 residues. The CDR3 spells CASSPAIAGGYNEQFF. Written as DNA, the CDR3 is TGCGCCAGCAGCCCCGCTATAGCGGGGGGGTACAATGAGCAGTTCTTC.

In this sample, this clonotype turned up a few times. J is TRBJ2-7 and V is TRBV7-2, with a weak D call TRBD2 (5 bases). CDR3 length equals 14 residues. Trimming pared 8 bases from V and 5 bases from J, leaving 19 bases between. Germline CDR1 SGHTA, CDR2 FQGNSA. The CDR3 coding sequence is TGTGCCAGCGCACGTGGGCTAGCTATCGACGAGCAGTACTTC. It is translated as CASARGLAIDEQYF.

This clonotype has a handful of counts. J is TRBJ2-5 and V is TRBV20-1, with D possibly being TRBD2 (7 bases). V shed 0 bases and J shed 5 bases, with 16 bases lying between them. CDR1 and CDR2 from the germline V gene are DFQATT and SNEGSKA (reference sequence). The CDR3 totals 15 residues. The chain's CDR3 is CSARDVGGRGETQYF. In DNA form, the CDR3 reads TGCAGTGCTAGAGATGTGGGGGGGCGAGGGGAGACCCAGTACTTC.

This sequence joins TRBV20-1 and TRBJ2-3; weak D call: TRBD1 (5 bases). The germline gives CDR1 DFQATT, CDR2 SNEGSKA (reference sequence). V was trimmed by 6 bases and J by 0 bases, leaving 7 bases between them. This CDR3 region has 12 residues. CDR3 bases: TGCAGTGCCCCAGGGAGCACAGATACGCAGTATTTT. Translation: CSAPGSTDTQYF.

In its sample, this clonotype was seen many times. The CDR3, as DNA: TGTGCCAGCAGTGCTTCCCCGGGGACCGGGGAGCTGTTTTTT. The encoded protein is CASSASPGTGELFF. The V and J genes are TRBV6-4 and TRBJ2-2; D may be TRBD2 (5 bases). Germline assignment: CDR1 MRHNA and CDR2 SNTAGT. CDR3 length: 14 residues. V lost 4 bases, J lost 5 bases, and 11 bases lay in between.

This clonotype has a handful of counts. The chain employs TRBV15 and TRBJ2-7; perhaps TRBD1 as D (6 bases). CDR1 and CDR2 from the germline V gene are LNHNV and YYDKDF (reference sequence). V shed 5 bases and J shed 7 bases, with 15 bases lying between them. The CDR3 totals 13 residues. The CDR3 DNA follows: TGTGCCACCAGCGGAATCAGGGGTAAAGAGCAGTACTTC. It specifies CATSGIRGKEQYF.

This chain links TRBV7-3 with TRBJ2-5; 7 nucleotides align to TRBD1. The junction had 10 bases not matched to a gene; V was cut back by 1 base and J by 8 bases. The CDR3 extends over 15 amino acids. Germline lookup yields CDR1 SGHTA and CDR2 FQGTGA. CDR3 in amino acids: CASSLNSGTVDTQYF. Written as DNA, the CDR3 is TGTGCCAGCAGCTTAAACTCCGGGACAGTGGATACCCAGTACTTC.